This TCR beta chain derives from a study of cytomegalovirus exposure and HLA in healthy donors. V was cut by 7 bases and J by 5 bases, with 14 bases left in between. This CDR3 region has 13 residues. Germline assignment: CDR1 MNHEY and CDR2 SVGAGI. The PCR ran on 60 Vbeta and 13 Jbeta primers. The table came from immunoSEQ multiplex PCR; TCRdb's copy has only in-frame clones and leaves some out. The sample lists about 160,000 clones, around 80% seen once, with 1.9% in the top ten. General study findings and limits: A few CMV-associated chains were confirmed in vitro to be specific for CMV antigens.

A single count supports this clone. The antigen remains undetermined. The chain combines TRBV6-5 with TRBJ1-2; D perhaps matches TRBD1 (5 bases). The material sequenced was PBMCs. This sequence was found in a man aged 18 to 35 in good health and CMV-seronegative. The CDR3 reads CASTLGQIYGYTF. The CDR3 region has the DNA TGTGCCAGCACCTTGGGGCAGATTTATGGCTACACCTTC.